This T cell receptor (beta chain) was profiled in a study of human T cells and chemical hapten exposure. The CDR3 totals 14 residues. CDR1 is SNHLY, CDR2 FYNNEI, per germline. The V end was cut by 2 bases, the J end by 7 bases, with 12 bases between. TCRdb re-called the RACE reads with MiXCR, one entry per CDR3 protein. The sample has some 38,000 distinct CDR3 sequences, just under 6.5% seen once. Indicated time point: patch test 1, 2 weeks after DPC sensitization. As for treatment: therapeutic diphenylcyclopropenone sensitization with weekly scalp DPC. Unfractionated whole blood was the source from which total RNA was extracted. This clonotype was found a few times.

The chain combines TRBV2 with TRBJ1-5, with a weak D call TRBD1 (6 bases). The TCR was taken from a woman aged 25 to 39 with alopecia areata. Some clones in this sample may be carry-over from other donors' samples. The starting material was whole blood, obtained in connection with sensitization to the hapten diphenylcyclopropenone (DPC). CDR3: CASSEPGVVQPQHF. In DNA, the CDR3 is TGTGCCAGCAGTGAACCAGGGGTTGTCCAGCCCCAGCATTTT.